This is a list of T cell receptor beta chains from one sample in a study of graft-versus-host responses after intestinal transplantation. No cognate antigen is known for these TCRs. Assay: immunoSEQ multiplex PCR; the TCRdb copy retains only in-frame clones and omits some. Of some 85,000 clones listed, around 93% are singletons. Here the sequenced sample was unstimulated CD8+ T cells sorted from spleen or lymph node cells, taken before transplant. These receptors all come from a human donor who was the organ donor for an intestinal transplant. The CDR3 runs from the conserved cysteine through the conserved F or W. The D gene is left open where the match is weak. For some rows the clone size is stated as once, few or many, or as a class when expanded; others skip it.

NA,TRBD1,TRBV7-2,TRBJ1-6,TGTGCCAGTGGGACAGGGGGTCCGCGGGACTATAATTCACCCCTCCACTTT,CASGTGGPRDYNSPLHF
once,NA,TRBV19,TRBJ2-1,TGTGCCAGTAACCAGGGACACTACAATGAGCAGTTCTTC,CASNQGHYNEQFF
once,NA,TRBV11-2,TRBJ2-7,TGTGCCAGCAGCCCTTATGTCGAGGCCTACGAGCAGTACTTC,CASSPYVEAYEQYF
NA,TRBD1,TRBV18,TRBJ2-7,TGTGCCAGCTCACCGGGGACAGGGGGATACGAGCAGTACTTC,CASSPGTGGYEQYF
NA,TRBD1,TRBV7-6,TRBJ2-7,TGTGCCAGCAGCTCACCCCGGGGACAGGGGAGGTACGAGCAGTACTTC,CASSSPRGQGRYEQYF
once,NA,TRBV19,TRBJ2-3,TGTGCCAGTAGGGGGGGAGATACGCAGTATTTT,CASRGGDTQYF
NA,TRBD1,TRBV6-5,TRBJ2-1,TGTGCCAGCAGCCCCACGGGGACAGGGTTCAATGAGCAGTTCTTC,CASSPTGTGFNEQFF
NA,TRBD1,TRBV5-8,TRBJ2-5,TGTGCCAGCAGCCTGGGGCCTTCCCGAAACCAGGGGGCCCAGTACTTC,CASSLGPSRNQGAQYF
NA,NA,TRBV20-1,TRBJ1-1,TGCAGTGCTAGGACATACACTGAAGCTTTCTTT,CSARTYTEAFF
once,TRBD1,TRBV5-5,TRBJ1-1,TGTGCCAGCAGCTTGACAGGGGGCGCGTTTACTGAAGCTTTCTTT,CASSLTGGAFTEAFF
NA,TRBD1,TRBV19,TRBJ1-1,TGTGCCAGTATCCCGACAGGGAGAAACACTGAAGCTTTCTTT,CASIPTGRNTEAFF
once,TRBD1,TRBV6-5,TRBJ2-7,TGTGCCAGTGTACCCCTTCAGGGGGCGTACTTCGAGCAGTACTTC,CASVPLQGAYFEQYF
once,NA,TRBV7-6,TRBJ2-1,TGTGCCAGCAGCTTAGGACCTCTCGGGGGGCGGTCGGTTATCAATGAGCAGTTCTTC,CASSLGPLGGRSVINEQFF
NA,NA,TRBV6-1,TRBJ2-7,TGTGCCAGCAGTGACAGGGTATCGTACGAGCAGTACTTC,CASSDRVSYEQYF
NA,TRBD2,TRBV4-1,TRBJ2-7,TGCGCCAGCAGCGCCGGATTTGGGCGGGGGAAATTTATCTACGAGCAGTACTTC,CASSAGFGRGKFIYEQYF
NA,NA,TRBV4-2,TRBJ1-1,TGTGCCAGCAGCCAAGATCGGGGCAGGGGCCTGAACACTGAAGCTTTCTTT,CASSQDRGRGLNTEAFF
NA,TRBD2,TRBV9,TRBJ2-1,TGTGCCAGCGCGGAAAGCGGGGGGGCGTACAATGAGCAGTTCTTC,CASAESGGAYNEQFF
once,NA,TRBV15,TRBJ2-1,TGTGCCACCAGCAGCTCGATGAGGGGGAATGAGCAGTTCTTC,CATSSSMRGNEQFF
NA,TRBD2,TRBV9,TRBJ2-1,TGTGCCAGCAGCGTACCCCTACCGGGACTAGCGAATGAGCAGTTCTTC,CASSVPLPGLANEQFF
NA,TRBD1,TRBV15,TRBJ2-2,TGTGCCACCAGCAGATTAGGGGGCACGGGGGAGCTGTTTTTT,CATSRLGGTGELFF
NA,TRBD1,TRBV4-3,TRBJ2-7,TGCGCCAGCAGCCAAGGTGGGACAGGGACCGAGCAGTACTTC,CASSQGGTGTEQYF
NA,NA,TRBV4-3,TRBJ2-2,TGCGCCAGCAGCCCCTCTGTGGCAACCGGGGAGCTGTTTTTT,CASSPSVATGELFF
NA,TRBD2,TRBV18,TRBJ2-1,TGTGCCAGCTCACCACGTAGCGGGGGGCGGAATGAGCAGTTCTTC,CASSPRSGGRNEQFF
NA,NA,TRBV4-1,TRBJ1-4,TGCGCCAGCAGCCAAGATCAAACTAATGAAAAACTGTTTTTT,CASSQDQTNEKLFF
NA,TRBD2,TRBV7-9,TRBJ2-4,TGTGCCAGCAGCTCCCGACTAGCGGGTGACAAAAACATTCAGTACTTC,CASSSRLAGDKNIQYF
NA,TRBD1,TRBV29-1,TRBJ2-1,TGCAGCGTTGTCGACAGGGGTTATGAGCAGTTCTTC,CSVVDRGYEQFF
NA,NA,TRBV2,TRBJ2-2,TGTGCCAGCAGTGAAGAGCTGTCGAACACCGGGGAGCTGTTTTTT,CASSEELSNTGELFF
NA,NA,TRBV2,TRBJ2-1,TGTGCCAGCAGTGAAGCGGCAGCGGTCAGTGCTTGGGGTTACAATGAGCAGTTCTTC,CASSEAAAVSAWGYNEQFF
NA,TRBD2,TRBV4-1,TRBJ2-3,TGCGCCAGCAGCCAAGTGGCGATTACGACTAGCGGTGACACAGATACGCAGTATTTT,CASSQVAITTSGDTDTQYF
NA,TRBD1,TRBV28,TRBJ1-2,TGTGCCAGCAGTTTATTAAGGGACAGGGGGCATGGCTACACCTTC,CASSLLRDRGHGYTF
once,TRBD2,TRBV6-5,TRBJ2-5,TGTGCCAGCAGTGGGGAGGGACAAGAGACCCAGTACTTC,CASSGEGQETQYF
NA,NA,TRBV15,TRBJ1-5,TGTGCCACCGAGCCTCGGCGAGGGTCTAGCAATCAGCCCCAGCATTTT,CATEPRRGSSNQPQHF
once,TRBD2,TRBV4-2,TRBJ2-3,TGTGCCAGCAGCCAAGATCCCCTTCGAGCGGGGGGCACAGATACGCAGTATTTT,CASSQDPLRAGGTDTQYF
NA,TRBD2,TRBV12-5,TRBJ2-3,TGTGCTAGTGGTTTGGTTTCCGGGGGGAAAATCACAGATACGCAGTATTTT,CASGLVSGGKITDTQYF
NA,NA,TRBV4-1,TRBJ1-5,TGCGCCAGCAGCCAAGTACAGGGACAGCCCCAGCATTTT,CASSQVQGQPQHF
NA,TRBD1,TRBV6-6,TRBJ2-7,TGTGCCAGCAGTCAGGGACAGGCCTCCTACGAGCAGTACTTC,CASSQGQASYEQYF